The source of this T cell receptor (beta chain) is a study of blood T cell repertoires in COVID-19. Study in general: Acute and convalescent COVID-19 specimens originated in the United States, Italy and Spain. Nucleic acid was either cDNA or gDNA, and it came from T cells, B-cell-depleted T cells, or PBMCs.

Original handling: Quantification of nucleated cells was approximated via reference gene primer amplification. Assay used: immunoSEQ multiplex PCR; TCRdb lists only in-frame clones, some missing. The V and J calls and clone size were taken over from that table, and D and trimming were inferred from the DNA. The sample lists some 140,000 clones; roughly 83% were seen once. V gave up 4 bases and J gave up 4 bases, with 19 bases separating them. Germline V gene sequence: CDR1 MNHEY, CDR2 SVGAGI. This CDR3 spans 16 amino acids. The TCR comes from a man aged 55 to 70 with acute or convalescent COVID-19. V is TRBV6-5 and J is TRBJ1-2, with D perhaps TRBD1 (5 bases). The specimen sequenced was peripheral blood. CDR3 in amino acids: CASSSQSGGNFYGYTF. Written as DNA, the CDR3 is TGTGCCAGCAGTTCCCAATCGGGGGGGAACTTCTATGGCTACACCTTC.